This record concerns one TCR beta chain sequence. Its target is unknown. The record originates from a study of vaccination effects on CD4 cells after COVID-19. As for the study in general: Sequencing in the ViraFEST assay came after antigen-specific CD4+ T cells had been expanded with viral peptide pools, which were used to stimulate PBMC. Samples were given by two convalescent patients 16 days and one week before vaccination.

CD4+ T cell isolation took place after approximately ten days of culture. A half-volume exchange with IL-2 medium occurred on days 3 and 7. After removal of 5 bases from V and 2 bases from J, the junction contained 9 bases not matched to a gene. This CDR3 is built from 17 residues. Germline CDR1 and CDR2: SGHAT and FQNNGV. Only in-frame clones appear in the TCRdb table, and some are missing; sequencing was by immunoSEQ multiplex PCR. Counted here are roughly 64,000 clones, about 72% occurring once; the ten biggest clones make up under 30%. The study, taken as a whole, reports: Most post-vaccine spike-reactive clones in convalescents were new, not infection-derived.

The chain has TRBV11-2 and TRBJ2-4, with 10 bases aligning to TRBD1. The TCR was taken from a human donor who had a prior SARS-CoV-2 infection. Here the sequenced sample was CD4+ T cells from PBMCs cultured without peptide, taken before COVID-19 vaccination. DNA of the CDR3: TGTGCCAGCAGCACACAGGACAGGGGGTTTTCCAAAAACATTCAGTACTTC. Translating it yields CASSTQDRGFSKNIQYF. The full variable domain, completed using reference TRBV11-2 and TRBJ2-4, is EAGVAQSPRYKIIEKRQSVAFWCNPISGHATLYWYQQILGQGPKLLIQFQNNGVVDDSQLPKDRFSAERLKGVDSTLKIQPAKLEDSAVYLCASSTQDRGFSKNIQYFGAGTRLSVL.